Sequencing of this TCR beta chain was carried out in a study of shared clonotypes between healthy human individuals. The study's findings and limits: Memory subsets had estimated richness that was generally smaller than that of naive subsets. What limited the represented genetic and exposure-history diversity was the small number of donors. Rarefaction gave evidence that sorted-subset sequencing remained incomplete despite large depth.

The germline CDR1 and CDR2 sequences are GTSNPN and SVGIG (reference sequence). The CDR3 covers 12 residues. The germline V and J ends were trimmed by 2 bases and 8 bases, with 9 bases remaining between them. Repertoires were generated with immunoSEQ multiplex PCR, while TCRdb's copy carries only in-frame clones and drops some. The sample carries a few million clones, roughly 93% recorded once. To note about this clone: Its antigen is currently unknown.

The V and J genes are TRBV30 and TRBJ1-4; D gene uncertain. The receptor comes from a man aged 18 to 30 in good health. Some clones in this sample may be carry-over from other donors' samples. The sample comprised naive CD4+ T cells from PBMCs. Subset of the sample: CD45RA+ positively selected. The CDR3 region is CAWSPDSEKLFF. The DNA of the CDR3 is TGTGCCTGGAGTCCCGACTCGGAAAAACTGTTTTTT.